This TCR beta chain was documented in a study of blood T cell repertoires in COVID-19. Across the whole study: The origin of the acute and convalescent COVID-19 samples was the United States, Italy and Spain. Sample material is recorded as cDNA or gDNA derived from T cells, B-cell-depleted T cells, or PBMCs.

Authors' processing steps: For nucleated cells, counts were estimated from reference gene primer amplification. Assay: immunoSEQ multiplex PCR; the TCRdb copy retains only in-frame clones and omits some. V, J and clone size are those of that table, while D and trimming were read from the DNA. The profile shows about 110,000 clones, 70% to 90% of them singletons. The V end was cut by 1 base, the J end by 6 bases, with 12 bases between. The CDR3 extends over 14 amino acids. The germline CDR1 and CDR2 sequences are SGHAT and FQNNGV. The clonotype was recovered from a human donor in a cohort sampled during active COVID-19. The chain carries TRBV11-2 and TRBJ1-1; D gene unclear. The sequenced sample was peripheral blood. CDR3 in amino acids: CASSLGAGFAEAFF. CDR3 bases: TGTGCCAGCAGCTTAGGGGCGGGGTTCGCTGAAGCTTTCTTT.